This T cell receptor (beta chain) is drawn from a study of blood T cell repertoires in COVID-19. The CDR3 length is 17 residues. Germline V gene lookup returns CDR1 LGHNA and CDR2 YNFKEQ. J gave up 7 bases and V 3 bases, and 13 bases lay outside the gene matches. Original processing notes: Reference gene primer amplification yielded estimated nucleated cell counts. Using immunoSEQ multiplex PCR, the repertoire was profiled, and TCRdb retains in-frame clones only, with some absent. Clone size and the V and J calls come from that table; the DNA yielded D and trimming. The data contain roughly 140,000 clones, around 80% of them singletons.

V usage is TRBV4-2 and J usage is TRBJ2-7; TRBD2 matches at 12 bases. The sample was peripheral blood. The origin of this receptor is a man aged 55 to 70 with active or convalescent COVID-19. In DNA form, the CDR3 reads TGTGCCAGCAGCCAGTTGGGCAGAGGGCTAGCGGGGGGGGAGCAGTACTTC. This translates into CASSQLGRGLAGGEQYF.